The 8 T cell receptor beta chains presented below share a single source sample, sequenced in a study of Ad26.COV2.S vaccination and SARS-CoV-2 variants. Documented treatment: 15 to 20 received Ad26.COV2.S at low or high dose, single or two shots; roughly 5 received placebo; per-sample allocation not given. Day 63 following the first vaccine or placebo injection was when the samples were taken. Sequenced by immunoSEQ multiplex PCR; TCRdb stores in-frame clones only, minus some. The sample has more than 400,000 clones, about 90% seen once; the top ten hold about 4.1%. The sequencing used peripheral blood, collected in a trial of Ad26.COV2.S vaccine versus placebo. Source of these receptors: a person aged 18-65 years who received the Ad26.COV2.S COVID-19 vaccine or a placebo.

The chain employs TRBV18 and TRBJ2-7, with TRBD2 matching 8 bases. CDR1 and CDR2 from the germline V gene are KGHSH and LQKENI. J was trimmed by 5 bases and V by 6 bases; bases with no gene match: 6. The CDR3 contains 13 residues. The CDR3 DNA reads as TGTGCCAGCTCTAACGGGGGGGGCAACGAGCAGTACTTC. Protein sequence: CASSNGGGNEQYF.

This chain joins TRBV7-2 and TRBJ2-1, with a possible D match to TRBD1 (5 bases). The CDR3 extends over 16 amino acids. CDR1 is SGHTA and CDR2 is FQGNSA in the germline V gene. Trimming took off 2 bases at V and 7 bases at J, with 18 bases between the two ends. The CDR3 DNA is TGTGCCAGCAGCTTAACCCGACAGTCATTTTCTAATGAGCAGTTCTTC. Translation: CASSLTRQSFSNEQFF.

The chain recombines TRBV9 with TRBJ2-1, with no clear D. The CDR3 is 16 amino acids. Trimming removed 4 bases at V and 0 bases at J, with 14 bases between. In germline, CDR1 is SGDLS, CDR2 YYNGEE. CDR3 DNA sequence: TGTGCCAGCAGCTATCGGTCCGGCAGCTCCTACAATGAGCAGTTCTTC. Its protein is CASSYRSGSSYNEQFF.

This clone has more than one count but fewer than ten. The CDR3 DNA follows: TGTGCCAGCAGTGAAGGAGATTCCAAGAGTGGCGAGCAGTACTTC. Its translation: CASSEGDSKSGEQYF. The rearrangement links TRBV2 to TRBJ2-7; D is ambiguous. The CDR3 spans 15 residues. Germline CDR1 is SNHLY and CDR2 is FYNNEI. V was clipped by 1 base and J by 6 bases, with 16 bases between them.

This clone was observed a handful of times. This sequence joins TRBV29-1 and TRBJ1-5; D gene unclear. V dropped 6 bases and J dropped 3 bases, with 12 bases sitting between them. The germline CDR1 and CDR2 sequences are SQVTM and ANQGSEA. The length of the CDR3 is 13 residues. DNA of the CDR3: TGCAGCGTCCTAGACGGAGTCAATCAGCCCCAGCATTTT. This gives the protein CSVLDGVNQPQHF.

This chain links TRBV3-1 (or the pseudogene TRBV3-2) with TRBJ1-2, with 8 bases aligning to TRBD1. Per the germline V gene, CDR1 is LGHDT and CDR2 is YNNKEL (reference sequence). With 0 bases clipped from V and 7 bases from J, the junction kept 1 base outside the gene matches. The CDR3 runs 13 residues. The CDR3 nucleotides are TGTGCCAGCAGCCAAGATGGGACAGGTGGCTACACCTTC. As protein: CASSQDGTGGYTF.

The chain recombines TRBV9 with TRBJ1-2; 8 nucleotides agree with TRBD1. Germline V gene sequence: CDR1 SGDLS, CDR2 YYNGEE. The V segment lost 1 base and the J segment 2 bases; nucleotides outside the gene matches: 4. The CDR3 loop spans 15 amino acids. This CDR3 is CASSVRAGGNYGYTF. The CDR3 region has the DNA TGTGCCAGCAGCGTAAGGGCAGGGGGCAACTATGGCTACACCTTC.

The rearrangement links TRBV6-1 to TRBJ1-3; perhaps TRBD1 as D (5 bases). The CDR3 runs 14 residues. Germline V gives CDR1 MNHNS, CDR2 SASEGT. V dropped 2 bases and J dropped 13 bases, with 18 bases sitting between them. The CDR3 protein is CASSESVGGFGIYF. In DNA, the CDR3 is TGTGCCAGCAGTGAAAGTGTCGGGGGGTTCGGAATATATTTT.